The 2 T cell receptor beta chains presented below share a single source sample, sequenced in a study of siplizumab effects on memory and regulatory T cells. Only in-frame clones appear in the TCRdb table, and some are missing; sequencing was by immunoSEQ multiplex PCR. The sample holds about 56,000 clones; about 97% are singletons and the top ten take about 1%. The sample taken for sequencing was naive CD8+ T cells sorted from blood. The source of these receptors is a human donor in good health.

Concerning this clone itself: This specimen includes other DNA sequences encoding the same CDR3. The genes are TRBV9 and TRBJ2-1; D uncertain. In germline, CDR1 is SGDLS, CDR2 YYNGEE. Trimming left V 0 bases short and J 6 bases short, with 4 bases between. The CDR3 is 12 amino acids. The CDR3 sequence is CASSVGVNEQFF. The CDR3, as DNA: TGTGCCAGCAGCGTAGGGGTCAATGAGCAGTTCTTC.

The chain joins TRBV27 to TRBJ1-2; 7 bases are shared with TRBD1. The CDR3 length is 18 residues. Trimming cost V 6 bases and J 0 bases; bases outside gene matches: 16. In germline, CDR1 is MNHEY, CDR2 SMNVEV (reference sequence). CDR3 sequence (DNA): TGTGCCAGCAGGACCGGCCGTGCTGACAGGGCTACTAACTATGGCTACACCTTC. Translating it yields CASRTGRADRATNYGYTF.